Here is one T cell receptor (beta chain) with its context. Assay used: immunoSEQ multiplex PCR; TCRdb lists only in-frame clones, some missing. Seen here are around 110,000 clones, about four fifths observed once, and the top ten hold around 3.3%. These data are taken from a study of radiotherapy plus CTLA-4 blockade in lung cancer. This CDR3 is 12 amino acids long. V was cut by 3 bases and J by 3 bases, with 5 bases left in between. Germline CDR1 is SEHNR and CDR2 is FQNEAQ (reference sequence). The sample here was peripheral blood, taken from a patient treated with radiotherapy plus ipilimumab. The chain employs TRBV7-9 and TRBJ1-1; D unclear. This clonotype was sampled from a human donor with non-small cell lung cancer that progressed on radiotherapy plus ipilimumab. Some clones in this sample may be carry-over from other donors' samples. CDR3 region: CASSFLDTEAFF. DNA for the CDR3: TGTGCCAGCAGCTTCCTGGACACTGAAGCTTTCTTT.